A single sample gave rise to the 23 T cell receptor beta chains below, sequenced in a study of T cell changes during pregnancy in multiple sclerosis. Profiling relied on immunoSEQ multiplex PCR, and the TCRdb table lists in-frame clones only, not all of them. The sample lists 65,000 to 90,000 clones; around 90% were seen once. Sequencing used CD4+ T cells from peripheral blood mononuclear cells, obtained after pregnancy. The source of these receptors is a female donor with multiple sclerosis, enrolled in a pregnancy study.

This clone was seen a single time. This chain uses TRBV11-1 with TRBJ2-5; 7 bases map to TRBD1. V dropped 1 base and J dropped 5; count of bases not matched to a gene: 7. Germline CDR1 SGHAT, CDR2 FQDESV (reference sequence). The CDR3 runs to 15 residues. DNA of the CDR3: TGTGCCAGCAGCTTAGGAAGGGGGCGAGGGGAGACCCAGTACTTC. Protein sequence: CASSLGRGRGETQYF. The complete variable domain, with remaining parts taken from reference TRBV11-1 and TRBJ2-5, reads EAEVAQSPRYKITEKSQAVAFWCDPISGHATLYWYRQILGQGPELLVQFQDESVVDDSQLPKDRFSAERLKGVDSTLKIQPAELGDSAMYLCASSLGRGRGETQYFGPGTRLLVL.

This clone was found once. The rearrangement links TRBV2 to TRBJ1-4; the match to TRBD1 covers 8 bases. V lost 7 bases to trimming and J lost 0 bases; unmatched junction nucleotides: 7. Germline V lookup: CDR1 SNHLY, CDR2 FYNNEI. The CDR3 runs 16 residues. Here the CDR3 DNA reads TGTGCCAGCACCTTGGACAGGGTTGCAACTAATGAAAAACTGTTTTTT. Translation gives CASTLDRVATNEKLFF.

The chain uses TRBV7-6 and TRBJ2-5; 8 nucleotides match TRBD2. The CDR3 has 14 amino acids. The V gene end was trimmed by 3 bases and the J gene end by 4 bases; junction bases not matched to a gene: 4. Per the germline V gene, CDR1 is SGHVS and CDR2 is FNYEAQ. CDR3 sequence reads: CASSFIREGETQYF. The CDR3 coding sequence is TGTGCCAGCAGCTTTATACGGGAGGGAGAGACCCAGTACTTC.

The chain recombines TRBV5-4 with TRBJ2-1; tentative D call: TRBD2 (6 bases). The V end lost 4 bases, the J end lost 5 bases, and 19 bases lay between the germline ends. CDR1 and CDR2 (germline): SGHNT, YYREEE (reference sequence). CDR3 length equals 16 residues. In nucleotides, the CDR3 is TGTGCCAGCAGCCCTGCTAGCGTCGATCTAGACAATGAGCAGTTCTTC. It is translated as CASSPASVDLDNEQFF.

The CDR3 protein is CASSGPVGPGADTQYF. CDR3 sequence (DNA): TGTGCCAGCAGCGGCCCCGTGGGGCCGGGGGCAGATACGCAGTATTTT. The rearrangement links TRBV9 to TRBJ2-3, with D perhaps TRBD2 (6 bases). Germline-derived CDR1 and CDR2 are SGDLS and YYNGEE. Trimming removed 3 bases at V and 4 bases at J, with 18 bases between. CDR3 length: 16 amino acids.

V gene TRBV5-1 combines with J gene TRBJ2-7, with 11 bases identical to TRBD2. CDR1 and CDR2 from the germline V gene are SGHRS and YFSETQ. With 5 bases clipped from V and 4 bases from J, the junction kept 8 bases outside the gene matches. The CDR3 is 15 amino acids. DNA of the CDR3: TGCGCCAGCAGGTTGAGGACTAGCGGGCATTACGAGCAGTACTTC. Protein product: CASRLRTSGHYEQYF.

The rearrangement joins TRBV5-1 to TRBJ2-5; TRBD1 is a possible D gene (6 bases). This CDR3 comprises 16 residues. Germline-derived CDR1 and CDR2 are SGHRS and YFSETQ. V was clipped by 0 bases and J by 1 base, with 13 bases between them. This chain's CDR3 is CASSLGAGESQETQYF. For the CDR3, the DNA is TGCGCCAGCAGCTTGGGGGCAGGGGAATCCCAAGAGACCCAGTACTTC.

The chain links TRBV27 to TRBJ2-2, with 9 bases aligning to TRBD2. V lost 0 bases to trimming and J lost 4 bases; unmatched junction nucleotides: 3. In germline, CDR1 is MNHEY, CDR2 SMNVEV (reference sequence). The CDR3 has 16 amino acids. The CDR3 spells CASSLSSSGTTGELFF. The DNA of the CDR3 is TGTGCCAGCAGTTTATCGTCTAGCGGGACCACCGGGGAGCTGTTTTTT.

This sequence joins TRBV6-6 and TRBJ1-1; TRBD1 is a possible D gene (6 bases). Per germline, CDR1 MNHNY and CDR2 SVGAGI (reference sequence). The V gene lost 2 bases and the J gene lost 4 bases, with 11 bases spanning the gap. The CDR3 is 14 residues long. In nucleotides, the CDR3 is TGTGCCAGCAGTTACGCCACAGGGACCACTGAAGCTTTCTTT. Its translation is CASSYATGTTEAFF.

This clone is a singleton in its sample. The V and J genes are TRBV19 and TRBJ1-2; 9 bases fit TRBD1. Unmatched junction bases numbered 14, after V lost 5 bases and J lost 13 bases. Germline loops: CDR1 LNHDA, CDR2 SQIVND (reference sequence). The CDR3 runs to 14 residues. The CDR3 sequence: CASSLTTRTGVGTF. CDR3 sequence (DNA): TGTGCCAGTAGTCTCACCACCCGGACAGGGGTGGGCACCTTC.

The chain employs TRBV15 and TRBJ2-7; D remains ambiguous. V was shortened by 0 bases and J by 2 bases, with 14 bases between the two germline ends. CDR1 LNHNV and CDR2 YYDKDF come from the germline V gene (reference sequence). The CDR3 length is 16 residues. CDR3 protein: CATSRDKRSLPYEQYF. The CDR3 bases are TGTGCCACCAGCAGAGATAAACGGAGCCTCCCCTACGAGCAGTACTTC.

The chain links TRBV5-4 to TRBJ2-5; D is possibly TRBD1 (6 bases). Germline CDR1 SGHNT, CDR2 YYREEE (reference sequence). The V end lost 4 bases, the J end lost 3 bases, and 10 bases lay between the germline ends. The CDR3 length is 13 residues. The CDR3 sequence is CASSQDSKETQYF. Written as DNA, the CDR3 is TGTGCCAGCAGCCAGGACAGTAAAGAGACCCAGTACTTC.

This chain joins TRBV25-1 and TRBJ2-3, with 11 bases lining up with TRBD2. The CDR3 has 15 residues. J gave up 6 bases and V 8 bases, and 10 bases lay outside the gene matches. Germline assignment: CDR1 MGHDK and CDR2 SYGVNS. The CDR3 spells CASAGIAGGPDTQYF. The DNA for the CDR3 is TGTGCCAGCGCCGGCATAGCGGGAGGGCCCGATACGCAGTATTTT.

This chain links TRBV19 with TRBJ1-2; no reliable D call. The CDR3 is 13 residues long. Germline V lookup: CDR1 LNHDA, CDR2 SQIVND (reference sequence). V gave up 3 bases and J gave up 8 bases, with 13 bases separating them. This CDR3 is CASSMEEVYGYTF. CDR3 DNA: TGTGCCAGTAGTATGGAGGAGGTATACGGCTACACCTTC.

This sequence joins TRBV19 and TRBJ1-3; D is possibly TRBD1 (6 bases). This CDR3 region has 16 residues. The V end lost 4 bases, the J end lost 0 bases, and 13 bases lay between the germline ends. Germline CDR1 reads LNHDA; CDR2 reads SQIVND (reference sequence). The CDR3 loop is CASSTRQVNSGNTIYF. The CDR3 region has the DNA TGTGCCAGTAGTACCAGACAGGTGAACTCTGGAAACACCATATATTTT. Drawing the rest from reference TRBV19 and TRBJ1-3, the complete variable domain is DGGITQSPKYLFRKEGQNVTLSCEQNLNHDAMYWYRQDPGQGLRLIYYSQIVNDFQKGDIAEGYSVSREKKESFPLTVTSAQKNPTAFYLCASSTRQVNSGNTIYFGEGSWLTVV.

The genes are TRBV5-6 and TRBJ2-3; tentatively, D is TRBD2 (6 bases). The germline V gene has CDR1 SGHDT and CDR2 YYEEEE. V was clipped by 4 bases and J by 2 bases, with 14 bases between them. This CDR3 has 15 residues. This chain's CDR3 is CASSHRDFLTDTQYF. CDR3 nucleotides: TGTGCCAGCAGCCATCGGGACTTCCTCACAGATACGCAGTATTTT.

This clone showed up just once. The chain carries TRBV7-2 and TRBJ1-2; D is undetermined. Germline CDR1 SGHTA, CDR2 FQGNSA. Trimming removed 6 bases from V and 7 bases from J, with 24 bases in between. The CDR3 sequence is 16 residues long. The CDR3 coding sequence is TGTGCCAGCAGTTCCAGCGGGTCCGCTACATTCGGTGGCTACACCTTC. The encoded protein is CASSSSGSATFGGYTF.

The chain combines TRBV6-5 with TRBJ1-1, with D unclear. Germline CDR1 MNHEY, CDR2 SVGAGI. Trimming cost V 0 bases and J 1 base, with 9 bases left between them. CDR3 size: 15 residues. DNA for the CDR3: TGTGCCAGCAGTTACTCCCATGGGAGGAACACTGAAGCTTTCTTT. As protein: CASSYSHGRNTEAFF.

V usage is TRBV7-8 and J usage is TRBJ2-3; D gene unclear. CDR3 length: 16 amino acids. V lost 1 base and J 1 base, leaving 12 bases between the germline ends. The V gene's germline CDR1 is SGHVS and CDR2 FQNEAQ. The CDR3 is CASSLVRVLGTDTQYF. The CDR3 DNA is TGTGCCAGCAGCTTAGTCCGGGTTTTGGGCACAGATACGCAGTATTTT.

The rearrangement links TRBV7-9 to TRBJ2-7, with 14 bases identical to TRBD2. The CDR3 has 16 residues. Germline V CDR1 and CDR2: SEHNR, FQNEAQ (reference sequence). Trimming took 3 bases from V and 0 from J; bases not matched to a gene: 1. CDR3 protein: CASSLGTSGSSYEQYF. In DNA form, the CDR3 reads TGTGCCAGCAGCTTGGGGACTAGCGGGAGCTCCTACGAGCAGTACTTC.

In its sample, this clone was seen a few times. The V call is TRBV15, the J call TRBJ2-7; 7 bases map to TRBD2. The germline CDR1 and CDR2 sequences are LNHNV and YYDKDF (reference sequence). V was pared by 2 bases and J by 1 base, with 8 bases of the junction left unmatched. The CDR3 is 16 residues long. CDR3 protein: CATSRILGLGSYEQYF. DNA for the CDR3: TGTGCCACCAGCAGAATCCTAGGACTAGGATCCTACGAGCAGTACTTC.

V gene TRBV6-5 combines with J gene TRBJ1-2; 9 bases are a match to TRBD1. The germline V gene has CDR1 MNHEY and CDR2 SVGAGI. J lost 7 bases, V lost 7 bases, and 10 bases had no gene match. This CDR3 is built from 14 residues. The CDR3 nucleotides are TGTGCCAGCAACGCCGGGACAGGGTACGCTGGCTACACCTTC. Translation gives CASNAGTGYAGYTF.

The chain links TRBV18 to TRBJ1-1; D is ambiguous. CDR1 and CDR2 (germline): KGHSH, LQKENI. V dropped 4 bases and J dropped 2 bases, with 17 bases sitting between them. The CDR3 consists of 16 residues. The CDR3: CASSQGREKYNTEAFF. The CDR3, as DNA: TGTGCCAGCTCACAAGGGAGAGAAAAATATAACACTGAAGCTTTCTTT.